These T cell receptor beta chains were read from a single sample in a study of shared clonotypes between healthy human individuals. Profiling relied on immunoSEQ multiplex PCR, and the TCRdb table lists in-frame clones only, not all of them. The data contain roughly 590,000 clones, over 95% of them seen just once; the ten biggest clones take up approximately 0.1%. The sample comprised naive CD8+ T cells sorted from blood. These receptors originate from a woman in her 30s in good health. The CDR3 runs from the conserved cysteine through the conserved F or W. D genes are given only for firm matches. Clone size is given for some rows only: seen once, a few or many times, or a class if the clone is expanded.

.,TRBV28,TRBJ2-7,TRBD2,CASSQPFWTSKPYEQYF,TGTGCCAGCAGTCAGCCTTTCTGGACTAGCAAGCCTTACGAGCAGTACTTC
.,TRBV7-6,TRBJ2-7,TRBD1,CASSPRGGTGSAEQYF,TGTGCCAGCAGCCCACGAGGGGGGACAGGGTCGGCCGAGCAGTACTTC
.,TRBV6-5,TRBJ1-6,.,CASSYIGDGNSPLHF,TGTGCCAGCAGTTACATTGGGGATGGGAATTCACCCCTCCACTTT
.,TRBV2,TRBJ2-7,.,CASSDPSYEQYF,TGTGCCAGCAGTGATCCAAGCTACGAGCAGTACTTC
.,TRBV11-1,TRBJ2-2,.,CASSFGDTGELFF,TGTGCCAGCAGCTTCGGGGACACCGGGGAGCTGTTTTTT
.,TRBV19,TRBJ1-4,TRBD1,CASSIDRTGALEKLFF,TGTGCCAGTAGTATAGATCGGACAGGGGCCTTGGAAAAACTGTTTTTT
.,TRBV4-1,TRBJ2-3,.,CASSQVTRRTTDTQYF,TGCGCCAGCAGCCAAGTTACCCGGCGCACCACAGATACGCAGTATTTT
.,TRBV5-1,TRBJ2-4,.,CASSLPERSGKAKNIQYF,TGCGCCAGCAGCTTGCCGGAACGTAGCGGTAAGGCCAAAAACATTCAGTACTTC
.,TRBV19,TRBJ1-2,.,CASSIVGIGYYGYTF,TGTGCCAGTAGTATAGTAGGCATAGGGTACTATGGCTACACCTTC
.,TRBV5-6,TRBJ2-3,.,CASSSGGMDTDTQYF,TGTGCCAGCAGCTCCGGGGGCATGGACACAGATACGCAGTATTTT
.,TRBV7-9,TRBJ2-7,.,CASSDGSREPYEQYF,TGTGCCAGCAGCGACGGGTCTCGGGAACCCTACGAGCAGTACTTC
.,TRBV7-8,TRBJ2-2,TRBD2,CASSLGLAGVYGGELFF,TGTGCCAGCAGCTTAGGACTAGCGGGAGTCTATGGCGGGGAGCTGTTTTTT
.,TRBV28,TRBJ2-2,.,CASRTEAGELFF,TGTGCCAGCAGAACGGAGGCCGGGGAGCTGTTTTTT
.,TRBV14,TRBJ1-4,.,CASSQALARPNEKLFF,TGTGCCAGCAGCCAAGCCCTTGCCAGGCCCAATGAAAAACTGTTTTTT
.,TRBV19,TRBJ2-1,TRBD1,CASSLDREGFNEQFF,TGTGCCAGTAGCCTAGACAGGGAAGGGTTTAATGAGCAGTTCTTC
.,TRBV2,TRBJ2-7,.,CASSSTSLEQYF,TGTGCCAGCAGTAGTACTAGCCTCGAGCAGTACTTC
.,TRBV27,TRBJ2-5,.,CASSLSPGRSKETQYF,TGTGCCAGCAGTTTATCTCCAGGGAGATCTAAGGAGACCCAGTACTTC
few,TRBV6-5,TRBJ1-2,TRBD1,CASSPGQGDGYTF,TGTGCCAGCAGCCCGGGACAGGGGGATGGCTACACCTTC